Listed below are T cell receptor beta chains from one sample, sequenced in a study of CD8 T cells in Susac syndrome. TCRdb redid the calling of the immunoSEQ multiplex PCR reads with MiXCR, one entry per CDR3 protein. The sample has some 120,000 distinct CDR3 sequences; around 90% are singletons. The sample comprised CD8+ T cells from PBMCs. All receptors derive from a human donor with multiple sclerosis. Both conserved end residues are part of each CDR3. Rows give clone size only sometimes, using once, few, many, or a class for an expanded clone.

CDR3 length: 12
clone size: .
V gene: TRBV13
CDR3 protein: CASSLEQGAGIF

CDR3 length: 12
clone size: .
V gene: TRBV28
CDR3 protein: CASSLSLFEQYF

CDR3 length: 12
clone size: .
V gene: TRBV4-1
CDR3 protein: CASSRKSSEQFF

CDR3 length: 12
clone size: .
V gene: TRBV30
CDR3 protein: CACRLAGPEQFF

CDR3 length: 15
clone size: .
V gene: TRBV2
CDR3 protein: CASSESTYGEETQYF

CDR3 length: 13
clone size: .
V gene: TRBV6-1
CDR3 protein: CALLGVRLDEQFF

CDR3 length: 15
clone size: .
V gene: TRBV9
CDR3 protein: CASTEGGASRDTQYF

CDR3 length: 13
clone size: .
V gene: TRBV4-1
CDR3 protein: CASQDRTNYGYTF

CDR3 length: 17
clone size: once
V gene: TRBV20-1
CDR3 protein: CSARDWTSGLAKNIQYF

CDR3 length: 14
clone size: .
V gene: TRBV30
CDR3 protein: CAWDPGSQNTEAFF

CDR3 length: 14
clone size: .
V gene: TRBV7-2
CDR3 protein: CASSFPGVVREQYF

CDR3 length: 14
clone size: .
V gene: TRBV12-3/TRBV12-4
CDR3 protein: CASSFAGGPYEQYF

CDR3 length: 15
clone size: .
V gene: TRBV6-2/TRBV6-3
CDR3 protein: CASSLAGFGYNEQFF

CDR3 length: 14
clone size: .
V gene: TRBV9
CDR3 protein: CASSYQGGRDEQFF

CDR3 length: 14
clone size: .
V gene: TRBV19
CDR3 protein: CASTPGLGANEQFF

CDR3 length: 15
clone size: .
V gene: TRBV7-9
CDR3 protein: CASTDGGREGGEQYF

CDR3 length: 14
clone size: .
V gene: TRBV4-1
CDR3 protein: CASSHPGQDGGYTF

CDR3 length: 12
clone size: .
V gene: TRBV20-1
CDR3 protein: CSVSLGEYGYTF

CDR3 length: 11
clone size: .
V gene: TRBV6-2/TRBV6-3
CDR3 protein: CASSPGPLQYF

CDR3 length: 16
clone size: .
V gene: TRBV9
CDR3 protein: CASSEGQGFPNEKLFF

CDR3 length: 14
clone size: .
V gene: TRBV2
CDR3 protein: CASSEAAGTYEQYF

CDR3 length: 15
clone size: once
V gene: TRBV27
CDR3 protein: CASSLSGHPNNEQFF

CDR3 length: 15
clone size: once
V gene: TRBV7-2
CDR3 protein: CASSLYSGSGNEQFF

CDR3 length: 13
clone size: .
V gene: TRBV30
CDR3 protein: CACYNWGNYGYTF

CDR3 length: 13
clone size: .
V gene: TRBV29-1
CDR3 protein: CSVLALNNNEQFF

CDR3 length: 15
clone size: .
V gene: TRBV5-8
CDR3 protein: CASSLLGTGNTEAFF

CDR3 length: 13
clone size: .
V gene: TRBV15
CDR3 protein: CATTRDRGHIQYF

CDR3 length: 15
clone size: .
V gene: TRBV19
CDR3 protein: CASSGGDATGEKLFF

CDR3 length: 13
clone size: .
V gene: TRBV27
CDR3 protein: CASSWGPNYGYTF

CDR3 length: 19
clone size: .
V gene: TRBV7-8
CDR3 protein: CASSGGFDLASATNEKLFF

CDR3 length: 15
clone size: .
V gene: TRBV2
CDR3 protein: CASSEWSGSHYEQYF

CDR3 length: 17
clone size: few
V gene: TRBV25-1
CDR3 protein: CASSDLGWGSGANVLTF

CDR3 length: 13
clone size: .
V gene: TRBV19
CDR3 protein: CASSPAQAIEAFF

CDR3 length: 12
clone size: .
V gene: TRBV19
CDR3 protein: CASSPGQYEQYF

CDR3 length: 13
clone size: .
V gene: TRBV7-9
CDR3 protein: CASQSGSYNEQFF

CDR3 length: 13
clone size: .
V gene: TRBV7-9
CDR3 protein: CATLGTLAEKLFF

CDR3 length: 17
clone size: few
V gene: TRBV6-1
CDR3 protein: CASTTYTDRGLNYEQYF